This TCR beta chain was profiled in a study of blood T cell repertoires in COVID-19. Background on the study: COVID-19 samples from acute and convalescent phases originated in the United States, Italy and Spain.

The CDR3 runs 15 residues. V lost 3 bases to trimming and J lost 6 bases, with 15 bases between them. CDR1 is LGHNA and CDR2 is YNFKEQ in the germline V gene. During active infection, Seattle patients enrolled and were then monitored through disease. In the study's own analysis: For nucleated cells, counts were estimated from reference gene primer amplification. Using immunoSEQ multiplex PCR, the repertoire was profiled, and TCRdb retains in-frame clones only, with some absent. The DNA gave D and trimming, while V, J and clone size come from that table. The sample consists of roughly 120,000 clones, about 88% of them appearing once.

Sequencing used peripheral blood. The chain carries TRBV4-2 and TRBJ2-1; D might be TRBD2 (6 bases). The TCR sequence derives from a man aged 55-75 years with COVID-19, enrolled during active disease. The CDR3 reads CASSQVAGTLNEQFF. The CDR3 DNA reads TGTGCCAGCAGCCAGGTGGCGGGGACCCTCAATGAGCAGTTCTTC.